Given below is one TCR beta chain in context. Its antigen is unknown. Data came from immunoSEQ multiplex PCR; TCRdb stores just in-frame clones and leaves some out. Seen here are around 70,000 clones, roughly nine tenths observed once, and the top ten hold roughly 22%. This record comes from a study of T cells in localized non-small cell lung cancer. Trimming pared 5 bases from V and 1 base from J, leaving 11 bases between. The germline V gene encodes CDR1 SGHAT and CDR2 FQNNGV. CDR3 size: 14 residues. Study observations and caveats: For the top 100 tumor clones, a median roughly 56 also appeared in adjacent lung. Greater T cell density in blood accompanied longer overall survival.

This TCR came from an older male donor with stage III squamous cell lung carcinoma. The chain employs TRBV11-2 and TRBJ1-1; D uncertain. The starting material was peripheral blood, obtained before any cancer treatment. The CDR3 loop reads CASSPRAGNTEAFF. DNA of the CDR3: TGTGCCAGCAGCCCCCGCGCAGGGAACACTGAAGCTTTCTTT.